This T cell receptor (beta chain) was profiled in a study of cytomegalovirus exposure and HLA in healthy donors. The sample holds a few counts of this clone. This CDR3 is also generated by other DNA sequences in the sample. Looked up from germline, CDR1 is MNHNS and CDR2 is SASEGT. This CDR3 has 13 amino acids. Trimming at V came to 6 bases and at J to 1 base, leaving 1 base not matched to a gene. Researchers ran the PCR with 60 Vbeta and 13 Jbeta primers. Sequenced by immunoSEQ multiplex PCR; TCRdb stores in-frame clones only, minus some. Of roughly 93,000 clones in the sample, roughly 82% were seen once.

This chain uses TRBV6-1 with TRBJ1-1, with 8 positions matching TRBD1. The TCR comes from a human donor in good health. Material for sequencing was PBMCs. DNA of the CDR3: TGTGCCAGCAGGGGGACAGGGAACACTGAAGCTTTCTTT. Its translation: CASRGTGNTEAFF.